A selection of T cell receptor beta chains follows, all from one sample in a study of early T cells in non-severe SARS-CoV-2 infection. TCRdb fed the 5' RACE reads into MiXCR, producing one record per CDR3 protein. The table has tens of thousands of distinct CDR3 sequences, roughly 10% seen once. The sequencing sample was made of whole blood. Every receptor here comes from an adult who was a healthcare worker with PCR-confirmed SARS-CoV-2 infection or an uninfected control (not recorded which). The CDR3 runs from the conserved cysteine through the conserved F or W. The D gene is left open where the match is weak. The listing skips clone size in some rows; elsewhere it reads once, few, many or a size class.

v_gene	d_gene	j_gene	abundance	CDR3nt	CDR3aa
TRBV11-2	NA	TRBJ1-1	many	TGTGCCAGCAGCTTAGTATACACTGAAGCTTTCTTT	CASSLVYTEAFF
TRBV29-1	TRBD2	TRBJ2-7	few	TGCAGCGTTGAGAAGACTAGCGGGTCGGAGCAGTACTTC	CSVEKTSGSEQYF
TRBV6-5	TRBD1	TRBJ1-4	NA	TGTGCCAGCAGTACAGGGGGGAATGAAAAACTGTTTTTT	CASSTGGNEKLFF
TRBV29-1	NA	TRBJ1-2	many	TGCAGCGTTGTAGTAACGAGCCCTAACTATGGCTACACCTTC	CSVVVTSPNYGYTF
TRBV6-6	NA	TRBJ2-3	many	TGTGCCAGCAGATCAACAGATACGCAGTATTTT	CASRSTDTQYF
TRBV5-1	TRBD2	TRBJ2-7	few	TGCGCCAGCAGCTCGGGACTAGCGGGGGTCGAGCAGTACTTC	CASSSGLAGVEQYF
TRBV3-1	TRBD2	TRBJ2-7	few	TGTGCCAGCAGTCCTATAGCGGGAGGCCCTTACGAGCAGTACTTC	CASSPIAGGPYEQYF
TRBV7-6	NA	TRBJ1-1	NA	TGTGCCAGCAGCTTAGCCGGCAGGGCTGAAGCTTTCTTT	CASSLAGRAEAFF
TRBV29-1	NA	TRBJ2-3	many	TGCAGCGTTGAATCGAGGGGGAGCACAGATACGCAGTATTTT	CSVESRGSTDTQYF
TRBV5-1	NA	TRBJ2-3	few	TGCGCCAGCAGCCATAAAGGGACCGCAGATACGCAGTATTTT	CASSHKGTADTQYF
TRBV9	NA	TRBJ2-1	many	TGTGCCAGCAGCGTAGCTAATAACGATGAGCAGTTCTTC	CASSVANNDEQFF
TRBV6-2/TRBV6-3	TRBD2	TRBJ2-1	many	TGTGCCAGCATTAGAGCGGAGGGACTAGCGGAGTACAATGAGCAGTTCTTC	CASIRAEGLAEYNEQFF
TRBV6-2/TRBV6-3	TRBD1	TRBJ2-5	few	TGTGCCAGCAGTTACCGCGACAGGGGGCGAGGAGAGACCCAGTACTTC	CASSYRDRGRGETQYF
TRBV30	NA	TRBJ2-1	NA	TGTGCCTGTAATTCTATAGGGAGGCAGCAGGACAATGAGCAGTTCTTC	CACNSIGRQQDNEQFF
TRBV12-3/TRBV12-4	TRBD2	TRBJ2-7	many	TGTGCCAGCAGTATTAGCGGGAGGAACTCCTACGAGCAGTACTTC	CASSISGRNSYEQYF
TRBV3-1	TRBD1	TRBJ1-5	NA	TGTGCCAGCAGCCCGAAGGGGACAGGGGCAAATCAGCCCCAGCATTTT	CASSPKGTGANQPQHF